This T cell receptor beta chain was sequenced in a study of blood T cell repertoires in COVID-19. At the level of the study: Material from acute and convalescent COVID-19 was sourced from the United States, Italy and Spain. The cDNA or gDNA used as material had been derived from T cells, B-cell-depleted T cells, or PBMCs.

The ends were cut back, 7 bases at V and 9 bases at J, with 18 bases in the middle. Germline loops: CDR1 ENHRY, CDR2 SYGVKD. This CDR3 region has 13 residues. Sequencing was performed with immunoSEQ multiplex PCR; in TCRdb, only in-frame clones are kept and a portion is missing. The sample consists of tens of thousands of clones, roughly 80% of them appearing once. This rearrangement joins TRBV10-3 to TRBJ2-5, with a tentative D call TRBD2 (5 bases). Sequencing used peripheral blood. The source is an older man who had recovered from COVID-19. The CDR3 DNA reads as TGTGCCATCATGTCGAATGAGGGCTCGGCCCAGTACTTC. This gives the protein CAIMSNEGSAQYF.